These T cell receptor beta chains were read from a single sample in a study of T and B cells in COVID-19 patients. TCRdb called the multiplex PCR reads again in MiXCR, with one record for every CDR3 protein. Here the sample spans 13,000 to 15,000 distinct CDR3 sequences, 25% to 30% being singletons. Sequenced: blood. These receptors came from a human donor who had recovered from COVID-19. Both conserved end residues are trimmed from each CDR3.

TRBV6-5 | ASSFYQGDTEAF
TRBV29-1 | SVEKQRGTYEQY
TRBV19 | ASSMGGRPPYGYT
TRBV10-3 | AISPRDRGPDTQY
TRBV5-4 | ASKVSDNYGYT
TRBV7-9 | ASSSLLYEQY
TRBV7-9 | ASSAPVGGYSLGYT
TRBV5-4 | ASSKLAGGVTDTQY
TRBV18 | ASLPGGTGYKNEQF
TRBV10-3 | AIGTSNIQY
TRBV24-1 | ATSDPGKGGEQF
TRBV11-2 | ASSLGVGRGAGANVLT
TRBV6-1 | ASKGATYEQY
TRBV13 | ASSFGGTQPQH
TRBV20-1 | SARASEGGRDTEAF
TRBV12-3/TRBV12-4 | ASSFVPAGGNEQY
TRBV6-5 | ASSSMAEAF
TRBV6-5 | ASSGGTSGAYNEQF
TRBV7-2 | ASSFTTYGYT
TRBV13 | ASSRTGYNSPLH
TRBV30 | AWNTNGGEQY
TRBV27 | ASSTSGKGYT
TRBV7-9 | ASSLAGGGYQETQY
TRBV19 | ASSIDRGRGQPQH
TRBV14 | ASARTMDWF
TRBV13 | ASSSRVPGPYEQY
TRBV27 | ASRDHYGTGEGETQY
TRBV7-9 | ASSSMAGNSPLH
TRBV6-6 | ASRQGGRNTGELF
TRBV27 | ASSVRDGVYPSMNTEAF
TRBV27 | ASSFGGQGKETQY
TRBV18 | ASSPRLGLGYAGANVLT
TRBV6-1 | ASSSTKDTQY
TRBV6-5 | ASRIAGGITGELF
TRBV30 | AWTYNAGPGYGYT
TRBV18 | ASSLWRGGNNEQF
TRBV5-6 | ASSLVASGHANTGELF
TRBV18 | ASSPPRGFGKAYEQY
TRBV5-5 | ASSLELRTSGQNNEQF
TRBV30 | AWSVQPGTGGI
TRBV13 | ASSTRGNYGYT
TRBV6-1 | ASLPQGGNQPQH
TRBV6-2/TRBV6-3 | ASSYDLAGSSYEQY
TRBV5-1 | ASSLLGTGQETQY
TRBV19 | ASNSGGHPNSPLH
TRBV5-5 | ASSLGVLGNTEAF
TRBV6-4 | ASAPVGRTDTQY
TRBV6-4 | ASSQGANQPQH
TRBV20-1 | SAVRTSGFQETQY
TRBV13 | ASSRRDRGVSNTEAF
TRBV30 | AWSSSQGINTEAF
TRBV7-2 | ASSLARLANTGELF
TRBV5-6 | ASSLRDASTDTQY
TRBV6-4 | ASSRRGAKETQY